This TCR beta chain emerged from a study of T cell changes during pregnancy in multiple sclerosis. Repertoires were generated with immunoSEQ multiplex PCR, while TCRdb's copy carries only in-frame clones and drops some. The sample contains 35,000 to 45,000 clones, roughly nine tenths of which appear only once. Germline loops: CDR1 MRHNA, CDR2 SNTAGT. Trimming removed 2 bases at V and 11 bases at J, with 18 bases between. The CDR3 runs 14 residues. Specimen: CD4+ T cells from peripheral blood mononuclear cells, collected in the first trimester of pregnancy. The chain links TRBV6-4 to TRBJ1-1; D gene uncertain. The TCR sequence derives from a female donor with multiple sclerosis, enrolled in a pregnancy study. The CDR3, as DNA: TGTGCCAGCAGTGACGGAGGCACCGGCCTAGGGGCTTTCTTT. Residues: CASSDGGTGLGAFF.